A selection of T cell receptor beta chains follows, all from one sample in a study of type 1 and type 2 diabetes patients. TCRdb passed the multiplex PCR reads through MiXCR, listing each CDR3 protein once. This table has about 270,000 distinct CDR3 sequences, more than 45% appearing once. Sequencing used peripheral blood mononuclear cells (PBMCs). The receptor source for this set is a man aged 18 to 35 with type 2 diabetes. Each CDR3 is given with its conserved first and last residue. D genes are given only for firm matches. Clone size is not always given. Where it is, it says once, few, many or a class for expanded clones.

.	.	TRBJ2-3	TRBV9	CASSVPSNTQYF	TGTGCCAGCAGCGTCCCGTCTAATACGCAGTATTTT
.	once	TRBJ2-1	TRBV10-1	CASSSSGNEQFF	TGCGCCAGCAGCTCGAGCGGGAATGAGCAGTTCTTC
TRBD1	.	TRBJ2-7	TRBV7-2	CASTQTGWPYEQYF	TGTGCCAGCACACAGACAGGGTGGCCCTACGAGCAGTACTTC
.	once	TRBJ2-7	TRBV4-1	CASSQGEGDSCEQYF	TGCGCCAGCAGCCAAGGAGAGGGAGACTCCTGCGAGCAGTACTTC
.	few	TRBJ1-1	TRBV20-1	CSARGAHTEAFF	TGCAGTGCTAGGGGGGCGCACACTGAAGCTTTCTTT
TRBD1	few	TRBJ2-2	TRBV7-3	CASSWTGSTGELFF	TGTGCCAGCAGCTGGACAGGGTCCACCGGGGAGCTGTTTTTT
.	few	TRBJ2-2	TRBV19	CASSPGFSRSTGELFF	TGTGCCAGTAGTCCAGGTTTTTCACGGAGCACCGGGGAGCTGTTTTTT
TRBD2	.	TRBJ2-7	TRBV7-2	CASSPSGVSYEQYF	TGTGCCAGCAGCCCTAGCGGGGTCTCCTACGAGCAGTACTTC
TRBD2	once	TRBJ2-7	TRBV20-1	CSVSGKLYEQYF	TGCAGTGTTAGCGGGAAATTGTACGAGCAGTACTTC
.	once	TRBJ1-5	TRBV12-5	CASGSSSSNQPQHF	TGTGCTAGTGGTTCCTCCAGCAGCAATCAGCCCCAGCATTTT
.	.	TRBJ2-3	TRBV7-3	CASSLADGNTQYF	TGTGCCAGCAGCTTAGCGGACGGCAACACGCAGTATTTT
.	.	TRBJ2-2	TRBV5-6	CASSLRRQWLVAGELFF	TGTGCCAGCAGCTTGCGACGACAATGGCTAGTAGCCGGGGAGCTGTTTTTT
TRBD1	few	TRBJ2-5	TRBV10-3	CASRPGQGRYQETQYF	TGTGCCAGCAGACCAGGACAGGGGAGGTACCAAGAGACCCAGTACTTC
TRBD1	many	TRBJ2-7	TRBV19	CASSPGTVAHEQYF	TGTGCCAGTAGTCCCGGGACAGTAGCCCACGAGCAGTACTTC
.	few	TRBJ2-3	TRBV14	CASSQSRLTTQYF	TGTGCCAGCAGCCAAAGTCGGCTGACGACGCAGTATTTT
TRBD2	.	TRBJ2-1	TRBV11-3	CASSRGGAEVNEQFF	TGTGCCAGCAGCCGCGGGGGGGCCGAGGTCAATGAGCAGTTCTTC